The 22 T cell receptor beta chains below were found in one sample sequenced in a study of blood T cells in healthy people across ages. Through a sample-barcoded 5' primer and a J-beta primer mix, a second PCR was run for roughly 6 to 12 cycles. MiXCR was run by TCRdb on the 5' RACE reads, yielding one entry per CDR3 protein. The sample lists about 1 million distinct CDR3 sequences, 40% to 55% occurring once. The source material was blood. The receptors here all came from a woman in her fifties or sixties in good health.

This chain connects TRBV2 to TRBJ2-3, with D maybe TRBD1 (6 bases). The V gene lost 5 bases and the J gene lost 1 base, with 10 bases spanning the gap. The CDR3 extends over 14 amino acids. Germline CDR1 reads SNHLY; CDR2 reads FYNNEI. CDR3 sequence: CASSHRQGTDTQYF. The CDR3 DNA sequence: TGTGCCAGCAGTCACCGACAGGGCACAGATACGCAGTATTTT.

The chain couples TRBV7-2 to TRBJ2-2; D gene ambiguous. The V gene's germline CDR1 is SGHTA and CDR2 FQGNSA. V lost 5 bases and J 0 bases, leaving 16 bases between the germline ends. The CDR3 extends over 17 amino acids. The CDR3 region has the DNA TGTGCCAGCAGCCGCCCCGGAGACATTTCGAACACCGGGGAGCTGTTTTTT. Its protein product is CASSRPGDISNTGELFF.

This chain joins TRBV28 and TRBJ1-6; D uncertain. V was trimmed by 3 bases and J by 7 bases, leaving 4 bases between them. The CDR3 contains 12 residues. Per germline, CDR1 MDHEN and CDR2 SYDVKM. CDR3 residues: CASSLVNSPLHF. The DNA for the CDR3 is TGTGCCAGCAGTTTGGTGAATTCACCCCTCCACTTT.

The rearrangement joins TRBV20-1 to TRBJ1-4; no firm D call. With 6 bases removed from V and 3 bases from J, the gap between germline ends came to 14 bases. Germline V CDR1 and CDR2: DFQATT, SNEGSKA (reference sequence). This CDR3 is built from 14 residues. The CDR3 bases are TGCAGTGCAAGCGGCCGGGGTCCTAATGAAAAACTGTTTTTT. Translation gives CSASGRGPNEKLFF.

V and J are TRBV6-1 and TRBJ2-5; tentatively, D is TRBD2 (5 bases). The CDR3 runs 13 residues. Germline loops: CDR1 MNHNS, CDR2 SASEGT. Trimming took off 3 bases at V and 6 bases at J, with 11 bases between the two ends. The CDR3 loop reads CASSEGIGKTQYF. The CDR3 nucleotides are TGTGCCAGCAGTGAGGGGATCGGGAAGACCCAGTACTTC.

The gene calls are TRBV5-1 and TRBJ2-7; TRBD2 matches 12 bases. CDR1 is SGHRS, CDR2 YFSETQ, per germline. The J segment lost 0 bases and the V segment lost 4 bases, leaving 8 bases of the junction unmatched. The CDR3 loop spans 17 amino acids. CDR3 protein: CASSPRLAGASSYEQYF. CDR3 coding DNA: TGCGCCAGCAGCCCAAGACTAGCGGGAGCCTCCTCCTACGAGCAGTACTTC. The complete variable domain, with remaining parts taken from reference TRBV5-1 and TRBJ2-7, reads KAGVTQTPRYLIKTRGQQVTLSCSPISGHRSVSWYQQTPGQGLQFLFEYFSETQRNKGNFPGRFSGRQFSNSRSEMNVSTLELGDSALYLCASSPRLAGASSYEQYFGPGTRLTVT.

The CDR3 protein is CASSLIGIQETQYF. The CDR3 nucleotides are TGTGCCAGCAGTTTAATCGGAATCCAAGAGACCCAGTACTTC. The genes are TRBV27 and TRBJ2-5; D is unclear. The CDR3 runs to 14 residues. CDR1 and CDR2 (germline): MNHEY, SMNVEV (reference sequence). The ends were cut back, 2 bases at V and 1 base at J, with 8 bases in the middle.

V gene TRBV28 combines with J gene TRBJ2-3; D is perhaps TRBD1 or TRBD2 (5 bases each). The CDR3 totals 13 residues. CDR1 and CDR2 from the germline V gene are MDHEN and SYDVKM. Trimming removed 7 bases at V and 1 base at J, with 9 bases between. CDR3: CASTPGRTDTQYF. In DNA form, the CDR3 reads TGTGCCAGCACACCGGGACGCACAGATACGCAGTATTTT.

In regard to this clonotype: One end of the junction fails to match germline, which may point to a read error. This chain connects TRBV27 to TRBJ2-1, with 8 nucleotides matching TRBD2. The germline V gene has CDR1 MNHEY and CDR2 SMNVEV (reference sequence). CDR3 length equals 17 residues. The CDR3 protein is CAGSLVGSGVYYNEQFF. The CDR3 DNA follows: TGTGCCGGCAGTTTAGTCGGTAGCGGGGTCTATTACAATGAGCAGTTCTTC.

The chain uses TRBV20-1 and TRBJ1-2, with D possibly TRBD1 on 6 matching bases. Trimming pared 6 bases from V and 6 bases from J, leaving 23 bases between. This CDR3 has 15 residues. Per germline, CDR1 DFQATT and CDR2 SNEGSKA (reference sequence). CDR3 sequence: CSAGAGGGQLDGYTF. The CDR3, as DNA: TGCAGTGCCGGAGCGGGAGGGGGGCAGCTGGATGGCTACACCTTC.

The chain joins TRBV27 to TRBJ2-7; possibly TRBD1 for D (5 bases). The better agreement between TRBJ2-5 and the DNA end casts doubt on the J call. Germline loops: CDR1 MNHEY, CDR2 SMNVEV (reference sequence). The CDR3 runs 14 residues. The CDR3 DNA reads TGTGCCAGCAGTTTCACGCAGGGTGGGGTGACCCAGTACTTC. The encoded protein is CASSFTQGGVTQYF.

The chain employs TRBV30 and TRBJ2-3, with D perhaps given as TRBD1 or TRBD2 (6 bases each). Germline CDR1 reads GTSNPN; CDR2 reads SVGIG (reference sequence). The CDR3 is 16 residues long. Between the trimmed V and J ends, which lost 0 bases and 2 bases, there was a span of 15 bases. The CDR3 region is CAWSVRGLDSTDTQYF. CDR3 nucleotides: TGTGCCTGGAGTGTACGGGGGCTTGATTCCACAGATACGCAGTATTTT.

This rearrangement joins TRBV9 to TRBJ2-2; unclear D gene. The CDR3 totals 15 residues. Trimming left V 0 bases short and J 0 bases short, with 6 bases between. Germline V CDR1 and CDR2: SGDLS, YYNGEE. DNA of the CDR3: TGTGCCAGCAGCGTAGAGGCAGCGAACACCGGGGAGCTGTTTTTT. Encoded protein: CASSVEAANTGELFF.

This chain links TRBV11-2 with TRBJ2-1, with D possibly being TRBD1 (5 bases). The CDR3 is 14 residues long. Germline V gene lookup returns CDR1 SGHAT and CDR2 FQNNGV. V lost 3 bases to trimming and J lost 3 bases, with 9 bases between them. The CDR3 region is CASSLGRIYNEQFF. CDR3 bases: TGTGCCAGCAGCTTGGGGCGGATCTACAATGAGCAGTTCTTC.

The rearrangement joins TRBV10-3 to TRBJ2-3; 8 bases align to TRBD1. Trimming cost V 6 bases and J 6 bases; bases outside gene matches: 5. This CDR3 is 13 amino acids long. Germline CDR1 ENHRY, CDR2 SYGVKD. CDR3 region: CAISLGQGDTQYF. DNA for the CDR3: TGTGCCATCAGCTTAGGACAGGGTGATACGCAGTATTTT.

The chain carries TRBV3-1 and TRBJ2-1; 7 bases map to TRBD1. The V gene end was trimmed by 4 bases and the J gene end by 5 bases; junction bases not matched to a gene: 5. This CDR3 comprises 14 residues. The V gene's germline CDR1 is LGHDT and CDR2 YNNKEL (reference sequence). The CDR3 nucleotides are TGTGCCAGCAGCCCGGGACAGCCTGACAATGAGCAGTTCTTC. Translation gives CASSPGQPDNEQFF.

J is TRBJ2-1 and V is TRBV7-2; D may be TRBD2 (5 bases). Germline-derived CDR1 and CDR2 are SGHTA and FQGNSA. The CDR3 runs 15 residues. Trimming removed 5 bases from V and 7 bases from J, with 18 bases in between. This chain's CDR3 is CASSPLGGLLNEQFF. The CDR3 DNA follows: TGTGCCAGCAGCCCACTTGGCGGGCTCCTAAATGAGCAGTTCTTC.

V usage is TRBV20-1 and J usage is TRBJ2-7, with 7 bases aligning to TRBD2. The germline V gene has CDR1 DFQATT and CDR2 SNEGSKA (reference sequence). This CDR3 contains 12 residues. V lost 5 bases and J lost 3; bases outside the gene matches: 4. The DNA for the CDR3 is TGCAGTGCTGGACTAGACAGCTACGAGCAGTACTTC. It specifies CSAGLDSYEQYF.

This clonotype was seen repeatedly, ten times or more. This sequence joins TRBV7-2 and TRBJ2-5; D call uncertain. This CDR3 spans 12 amino acids. CDR1 is SGHTA, CDR2 FQGNSA, per germline. Trimming pared 5 bases from V and 4 bases from J, leaving 8 bases between. In DNA, the CDR3 is TGTGCCAGCAGCCCCCCCCGAGAGACCCAGTACTTC. Residues: CASSPPRETQYF.

This clonotype was seen at least ten times. The J gene is TRBJ2-7, the V gene TRBV28; no clear D gene. Trimming removed 7 bases at V and 3 bases at J, with 7 bases between. CDR1 and CDR2 (germline): MDHEN, SYDVKM. This CDR3 spans 11 amino acids. CDR3 residues: CASKADYEQYF. CDR3 nucleotides: TGTGCCAGCAAGGCTGACTACGAGCAGTACTTC.

The gene calls are TRBV5-1 and TRBJ2-3; no definite D call. V shed 6 bases and J shed 1 base, with 9 bases lying between them. The V gene's germline CDR1 is SGHRS and CDR2 YFSETQ. The CDR3 runs 13 residues. The CDR3 coding sequence is TGCGCCAGCAAGGTTACAGGCACAGATACGCAGTATTTT. Encoded protein: CASKVTGTDTQYF.

J is TRBJ2-1 and V is TRBV4-1; the D is unclear. This CDR3 is 15 amino acids long. V was shortened by 0 bases and J by 2 bases, with 8 bases between the two germline ends. The germline CDR1 and CDR2 sequences are MGHRA and YSYEKL. The DNA for the CDR3 is TGCGCCAGCAGCCAAGACAGCGCCACCTACAATGAGCAGTTCTTC. It translates to CASSQDSATYNEQFF.